This T cell receptor (beta chain) emerged from a study of OX40 agonist ivuxolimab in advanced cancers. About the research overall: Ivuxolimab, an antibody acting as an agonist of OX40 (CD134), was used to treat patients.

The study's findings and limits: CD8+ T cells (on average) carried more expanded clones than CD4+ T cells.

TCRdb keeps only in-frame clones here, not all; method: immunoSEQ multiplex PCR. The sample holds 100,000 to 120,000 clones; approximately 89% are singletons and the top ten take 0.25% to 0.3%. Autoimmune disease history or systemic immunosuppression barred patients. Comments on this clone: No antigen is known for it.

The CDR3 runs 15 residues. In germline, CDR1 is KGHSH, CDR2 LQKENI. V shed 4 bases and J shed 1 base, with 12 bases lying between them. J is TRBJ2-3 and V is TRBV18; a weak D match, TRBD1 (6 bases). The TCR sequence derives from an adult with an advanced solid tumor such as melanoma, head and neck, liver or kidney cancer. This specimen was CD4+ or CD8+ T cells sorted from blood, taken in a trial of the OX40 agonist ivuxolimab. The CDR3 spells CASSLQGPRTDTQYF. CDR3 in DNA: TGTGCCAGCTCACTACAGGGACCCCGCACAGATACGCAGTATTTT. Full variable domain (missing parts from reference TRBV18 and TRBJ2-3): NAGVMQNPRHLVRRRGQEARLRCSPMKGHSHVYWYRQLPEEGLKFMVYLQKENIIDESGMPKERFSAEFPKEGPSILRIQQVVRGDSAAYFCASSLQGPRTDTQYFGPGTRLTVL.